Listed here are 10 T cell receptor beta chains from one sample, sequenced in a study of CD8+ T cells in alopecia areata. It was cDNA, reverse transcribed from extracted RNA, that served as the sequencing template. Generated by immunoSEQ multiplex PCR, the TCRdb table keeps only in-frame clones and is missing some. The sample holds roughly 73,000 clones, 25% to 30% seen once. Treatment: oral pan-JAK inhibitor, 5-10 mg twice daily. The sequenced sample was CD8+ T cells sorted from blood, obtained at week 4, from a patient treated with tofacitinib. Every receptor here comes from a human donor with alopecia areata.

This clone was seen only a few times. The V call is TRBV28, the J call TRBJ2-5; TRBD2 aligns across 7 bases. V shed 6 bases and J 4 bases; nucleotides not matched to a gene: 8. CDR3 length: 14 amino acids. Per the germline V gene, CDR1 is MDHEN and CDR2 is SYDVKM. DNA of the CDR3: TGTGCCAGCAGCCCCCGGGGAGGGGCAGAGACCCAGTACTTC. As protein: CASSPRGGAETQYF.

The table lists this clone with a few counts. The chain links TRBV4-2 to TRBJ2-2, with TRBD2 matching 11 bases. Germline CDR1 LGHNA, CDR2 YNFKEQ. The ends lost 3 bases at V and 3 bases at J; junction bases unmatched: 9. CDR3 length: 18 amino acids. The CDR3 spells CASSHGVSGRGDTGELFF. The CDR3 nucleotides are TGTGCCAGCAGCCACGGAGTTAGCGGGAGGGGTGACACCGGGGAGCTGTTTTTT.

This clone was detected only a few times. CDR3 coding DNA: TGTGCCAGTAGTCCCCTAGCGGGAGCGTCGCGAGATACGCAGTATTTT. Translated: CASSPLAGASRDTQYF. This chain joins TRBV30 and TRBJ2-3; TRBD2 agrees at 10 bases. J lost 5 bases, V lost 8 bases, and 16 bases had no gene match. Germline-derived CDR1 and CDR2 are GTSNPN and SVGIG (reference sequence). The CDR3 is 16 amino acids.

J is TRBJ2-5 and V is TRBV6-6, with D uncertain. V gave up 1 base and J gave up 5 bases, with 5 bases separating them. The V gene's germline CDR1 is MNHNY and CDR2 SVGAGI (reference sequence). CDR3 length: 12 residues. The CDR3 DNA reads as TGTGCCAGCAGTTACTTGGCGGAGACCCAGTACTTC. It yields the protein CASSYLAETQYF.

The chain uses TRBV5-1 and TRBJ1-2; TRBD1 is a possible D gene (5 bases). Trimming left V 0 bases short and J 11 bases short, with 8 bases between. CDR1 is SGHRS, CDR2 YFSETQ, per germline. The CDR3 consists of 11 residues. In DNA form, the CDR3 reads TGCGCCAGCAGCTTGGGAACAGGTTACACCTTC. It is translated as CASSLGTGYTF. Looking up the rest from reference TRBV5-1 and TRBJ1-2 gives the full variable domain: KAGVTQTPRYLIKTRGQQVTLSCSPISGHRSVSWYQQTPGQGLQFLFEYFSETQRNKGNFPGRFSGRQFSNSRSEMNVSTLELGDSALYLCASSLGTGYTFGSGTRLTVV.

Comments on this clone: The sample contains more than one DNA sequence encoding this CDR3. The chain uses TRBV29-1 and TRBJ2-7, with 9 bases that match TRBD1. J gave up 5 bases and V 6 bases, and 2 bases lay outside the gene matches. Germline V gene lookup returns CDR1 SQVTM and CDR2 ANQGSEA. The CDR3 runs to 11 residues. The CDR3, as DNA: TGCAGCGTAGGGACAGGGAACGAGCAGTACTTC. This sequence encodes CSVGTGNEQYF.

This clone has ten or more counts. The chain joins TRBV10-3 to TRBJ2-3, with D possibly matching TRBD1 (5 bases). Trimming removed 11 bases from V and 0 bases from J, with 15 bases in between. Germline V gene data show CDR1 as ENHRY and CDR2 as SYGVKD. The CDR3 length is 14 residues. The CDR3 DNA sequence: TGTGCCGCCAAGGACCCAGGGAGCACAGATACGCAGTATTTT. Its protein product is CAAKDPGSTDTQYF.

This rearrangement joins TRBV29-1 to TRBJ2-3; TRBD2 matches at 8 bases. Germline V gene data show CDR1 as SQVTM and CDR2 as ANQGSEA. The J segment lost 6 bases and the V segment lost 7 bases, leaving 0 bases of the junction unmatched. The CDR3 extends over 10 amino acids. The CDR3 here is CSERGDTQYF. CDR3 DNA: TGCAGCGAGCGGGGGGATACGCAGTATTTT.

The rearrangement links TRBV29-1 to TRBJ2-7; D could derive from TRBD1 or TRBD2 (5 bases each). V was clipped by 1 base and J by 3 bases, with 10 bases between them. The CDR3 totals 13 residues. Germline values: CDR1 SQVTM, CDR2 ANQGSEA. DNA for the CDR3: TGCAGCGTTGAAGGGGGCGGGTACTACGAGCAGTACTTC. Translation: CSVEGGGYYEQYF.

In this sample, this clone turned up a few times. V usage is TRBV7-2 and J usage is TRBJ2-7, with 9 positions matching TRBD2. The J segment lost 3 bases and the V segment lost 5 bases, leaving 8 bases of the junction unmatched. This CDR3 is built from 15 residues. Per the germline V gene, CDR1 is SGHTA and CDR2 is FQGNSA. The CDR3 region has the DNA TGTGCCAGCAGCGACAAAAGCGGGAGGCTCTACGAGCAGTACTTC. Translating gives CASSDKSGRLYEQYF. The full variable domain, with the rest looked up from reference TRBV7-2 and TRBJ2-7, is GAGVSQSPSNKVTEKGKDVELRCDPISGHTALYWYRQSLGQGLEFLIYFQGNSAPDKSGLPSDRFSAERTGGSVSTLTIQRTQQEDSAVYLCASSDKSGRLYEQYFGPGTRLTVT.